Below are 14 T cell receptor beta chains sequenced from a single sample in a study of low-dose radiotherapy and immunotherapy resistance in tumors. Gene-specific TRAV and TRBV primers were used for first-strand cDNA, covering alpha and beta chains. With a constant-region primer and a V-primer adapter, TCRs were subjected to approximately 21 PCR cycles of amplification. Each CDR3 protein is one row after TCRdb ran MiXCR on the reads. The sample includes about 100,000 distinct CDR3 sequences, 20% to 25% of them seen just once. Described time point: after trial treatment. Stated treatment: LDRT plus nivolumab, ipilimumab, low-dose cyclophosphamide and aspirin (RACIN trial). The material was PBMCs, obtained after low-dose radiotherapy plus immunotherapy. The receptors come from a male donor with prostate cancer.

This clonotype was observed at least ten times. The CDR3 DNA sequence: TGTGCCAGTAGTAGTCAGGGGTCGGGGGAGACCCAGTACTTC. Protein sequence: CASSSQGSGETQYF. This chain connects TRBV19 to TRBJ2-5; a weak D match, TRBD1 (6 bases). Germline V gives CDR1 LNHDA, CDR2 SQIVND (reference sequence). The CDR3 has 14 residues. The V end lost 4 bases, the J end lost 5 bases, and 14 bases lay between the germline ends.

This clonotype appeared a few times. This chain uses TRBV28 with TRBJ1-1, with 7 bases matching TRBD1. Germline CDR1 and CDR2: MDHEN and SYDVKM. The CDR3 loop spans 17 amino acids. V trimming: 3 bases; J trimming: 0 bases; junction bases outside the gene matches: 10. The CDR3 DNA sequence: TGTGCCAGCAGTTTTTTTTTTTCAGGGGGGTTGAACACTGAAGCTTTCTTT. It encodes CASSFFFSGGLNTEAFF. The complete variable domain, with remaining parts taken from reference TRBV28 and TRBJ1-1, reads DVKVTQSSRYLVKRTGEKVFLECVQDMDHENMFWYRQDPGLGLRLIYFSYDVKMKEKGDIPEGYSVSREKKERFSLILESASTNQTSMYLCASSFFFSGGLNTEAFFGQGTRLTVV.

The CDR3 region has the DNA TGTGCCAGCAGCACCGGGACTAGCGGCAAATACGAGCAGTACTTC. Translating it yields CASSTGTSGKYEQYF. The V and J genes are TRBV9 and TRBJ2-7; 11 bases agree with TRBD2. V gave up 4 bases and J gave up 4 bases; unmatched junction bases: 7. Germline lookup yields CDR1 SGDLS and CDR2 YYNGEE. The CDR3 length is 15 residues.

To note about this clonotype: Since a far larger clone is one base different, this is likely a read error. The chain has TRBV2 and TRBJ2-1, with 7 nucleotides matching TRBD2. Trimming at V came to 6 bases and at J to 10 bases, leaving 12 bases not matched to a gene. This CDR3 spans 14 amino acids. Germline V lookup: CDR1 SNHLY, CDR2 FYNNEI. This CDR3 reads CASSSRTGDYEQFF. The CDR3 nucleotides are TGTGCCAGCAGCTCCCGCACGGGGGACTACGAGCAGTTCTTC.

The V call is TRBV4-2, the J call TRBJ2-2; D perhaps matches TRBD1 (5 bases). The V end was cut by 7 bases, the J end by 3 bases, with 15 bases between. This CDR3 contains 15 residues. The germline V gene has CDR1 LGHNA and CDR2 YNFKEQ. Here the CDR3 reads CASTPDTGDTGELFF. DNA of the CDR3: TGTGCCAGCACACCAGACACAGGTGACACCGGGGAGCTGTTTTTT.

This clonotype showed up many times. V usage is TRBV5-1 and J usage is TRBJ2-2, with TRBD2 as a possible D gene (5 bases). Looked up from germline, CDR1 is SGHRS and CDR2 is YFSETQ. CDR3 size: 13 residues. V lost 4 bases and J lost 6, with 10 bases in between. For the CDR3, the DNA is TGCGCCAGCAGCCCGGGGTGGTCCGGGGAGCTGTTTTTT. Amino acid sequence: CASSPGWSGELFF.

This clonotype was observed at least ten times. The chain recombines TRBV30 with TRBJ1-1; D might be TRBD1 (5 bases). The length of the CDR3 is 12 residues. The germline V and J ends were trimmed by 5 bases and 2 bases, with 9 bases remaining between them. Germline CDR1 reads GTSNPN; CDR2 reads SVGIG (reference sequence). The CDR3 DNA is TGTGCCTGGGCGGGGCCCAACACTGAAGCTTTCTTT. Translated: CAWAGPNTEAFF.

This rearrangement joins TRBV6-2 or TRBV6-3 to TRBJ2-1, with D perhaps being TRBD1 or TRBD2 (6 bases each). The V gene lost 4 bases and the J gene lost 5 bases, with 15 bases spanning the gap. CDR3 size: 15 residues. The germline V gene has CDR1 MNHEY and CDR2 SVGEGT. CDR3 sequence reads: CASSWGAGTHNEQFF. The CDR3 DNA is TGTGCCAGCAGTTGGGGGGCGGGGACCCACAATGAGCAGTTCTTC.

Ten or more counts support this clonotype. This sequence joins TRBV10-3 and TRBJ2-1, with D possibly being TRBD2 (5 bases). Deletions cut 8 bases from V and 6 bases from J, with 17 bases between. CDR1 is ENHRY, CDR2 SYGVKD, per germline. The CDR3 sequence is 14 residues long. The CDR3 sequence is CAISQLDEGNEQFF. CDR3 DNA: TGTGCCATCTCTCAACTAGATGAGGGCAATGAGCAGTTCTTC.

The rearrangement uses TRBV25-1 and TRBJ2-7; D may correspond to TRBD1 or TRBD2 (5 bases each). Germline V gene lookup returns CDR1 MGHDK and CDR2 SYGVNS. This CDR3 is built from 14 residues. V dropped 0 bases and J dropped 3 bases, with 9 bases sitting between them. CDR3: CASSEYGTNYEQYF. CDR3 nucleotide sequence: TGTGCCAGCAGTGAATATGGGACCAACTACGAGCAGTACTTC.

The V call is TRBV11-2, the J call TRBJ2-3; TRBD2 might be the D (6 bases). The V end was cut by 8 bases, the J end by 2 bases, with 17 bases between. Germline V lookup: CDR1 SGHAT, CDR2 FQNNGV. This CDR3 spans 15 amino acids. The CDR3 protein is CASRGFSGHTDTQYF. In DNA, the CDR3 is TGTGCCAGCCGGGGGTTCAGCGGGCACACAGATACGCAGTATTTT.

Judged by abundance, this clonotype is medium-sized. The V call is TRBV20-1, the J call TRBJ2-2; 9 nucleotides match TRBD2. Trimming cost V 4 bases and J 6 bases; bases outside gene matches: 9. Germline V gives CDR1 DFQATT, CDR2 SNEGSKA (reference sequence). This CDR3 is built from 15 residues. The CDR3 is CSATPSGDLAGELFF. The CDR3 nucleotides read TGCAGTGCTACCCCTAGCGGGGATCTCGCCGGGGAGCTGTTTTTT.

A remark on this clonotype: This likely stems from a read error, as it lies one base from a far larger clone. The gene calls are TRBV2 and TRBJ1-5; D is possibly TRBD1 (6 bases). The CDR3 runs to 15 residues. Germline CDR1 is SNHLY and CDR2 is FYNNEI. The CDR3 is CANSTTGNSNQPQHF. CDR3 in DNA: TGTGCCAACAGTACCACAGGGAATAGCAATCAGCCCCAGCATTTT.

The gene calls are TRBV29-1 and TRBJ2-3; D not certain. V gave up 6 bases and J gave up 12 bases, with 10 bases separating them. Germline CDR1 is SQVTM and CDR2 is ANQGSEA. The CDR3 is 9 residues long. The CDR3 DNA is TGCAGCGTCCCAAATTCACAGTATTTT. Translating gives CSVPNSQYF.